This TCR beta chain was recovered during a study of CXCR3-negative and CXCR3-positive naive CD8 T cells. Study-level results: Much lower diversity was found in memory CD8+ cells, while both naive subsets had comparably high diversity.

Concerning this clonotype: Its antigen is not known.

Germline V lookup: CDR1 SGHRS, CDR2 YFSETQ. The CDR3 runs to 11 residues. 5' RACE that incorporated UMI labels was used to prepare the TRB cDNA libraries. Each CDR3 protein gets one entry in TCRdb, which reprocessed the 5' RACE reads and gives no DNA. The data include roughly 7,200 distinct CDR3 sequences; the top ten clones carry roughly 1.6%. V gene TRBV5-1 combines with J gene TRBJ2-2. The TCR was taken from a human donor in good health. Some clones in this sample may be carry-over from other donors' samples. Sequencing was carried out using naive CXCR3- CD8+ T cells from blood. Subset specified: CD45RO-CCR7+CD27+CD95- naive CD8+ T cells lacking CXCR3 (TNR3-). The CDR3 region is CATHGTGELFF.